What follows describes a single TCR beta chain. Its antigen remains unidentified. No qualities accompany the bases; no much larger clone lies one base away. The CDR3 sequence holds 14 residues, the cysteine and phenylalanine included. Kept here is only the CDR3 DNA, which spans 42 bases and is read in frame from base 1. The germline V gene provides CDR1 SGDLS and CDR2 YYNGEE. The germline V end is reduced by 4 bases and the J end by 4 bases; junction bases left unmatched: 6. The intended sense of this specimen's time point label: baseline before first vaccination. Vaccinee samples came from UK trials COV001 and COV002, including a single-blind randomized controlled phase 2/3 trial of AZD1222 (ChAdOx1 nCoV-19) in healthy adults. Trial participant PBMC samples were collected at day 0 and day 28 after the second dose for TCRbeta chain sequencing. The CDR3 regions of human TCRbeta chains were analyzed by immunosequencing. The paper's data handling went like this. Repertoire TCRs were checked for matches against a reference library of SARS-CoV-2-specific TCRs that had been generated using the MIRA antigen-specificity platform. Breadth was defined as the fraction of unique TCRs that were SARS-CoV-2-associated. Depth was defined as the fraction of total T cells that were SARS-CoV-2-associated. Using the MIRA data, each spike-specific TCR was mapped to the spike region that the TCR reacts to and placed in a CD4 or CD8 class. Log10-transformed breadth and depth values were compared by one-way ANOVA with Sidak's multiple comparisons tests. This immuneACCESS table, as held by TCRdb, lists in-frame sequences with V and J called but not all clones. Of the missing ones, under half trace to an unresolved V gene in checked studies; the others have no known cause. V, J and clone size derive from that table, while D and trimming were established from the DNA sequence. The sample has over 90,000 clones on record, approximately 81% of them singletons. 15% to 20% of the sample lies in the top ten.

The sample originates from a study of T cell responses to AZD1222 COVID-19 vaccine (dated by TCRdb to the early 2020s). Notes on the research overall: AZD1222 recipients with second doses at about 4 weeks or about 12 weeks were pooled, because spike-specific TCR depth and breadth did not differ between schedules. TCR sequencing was performed for some 250 trial participants, of whom about 200 were given two doses of AZD1222 and 26 were given two doses of MenACWY control vaccine. Trial participants were enrolled into age subgroups of 18-55, 56-69 and 70-plus years, which contained about 150, 27 and 61 TCR-sequenced participants, respectively. What the research found in general, with its limitations: CD4 TCRs associated with the vaccine covered the entire spike protein, and the dominant responses were in regions 160-218 and 743-854. The 56-69-year group was small, and its depth increase did not reach significance, likely because of low power. After two AZD1222 doses, both the breadth and the depth of spike-specific TCRs were significantly higher than at day 0 and than in MenACWY recipients. Conclusions about previously exposed vaccinees are limited because only six or seven AZD1222 recipients were SARS-CoV-2 seropositive at baseline. Nearly half of unique spike-specific TCRs reportedly recognized epitopes outside regions mutated in the B.1.351 and B.1.1.7 variants. Because no day 14 peak-response samples were available, repertoires were characterized only after the peak T cell response. Participants were mostly white British and included more females than males, and it was suggested by the authors that clonal diversity may have been underestimated.

This clonotype originated in an adult in good health. Rearrangement joined TRBV9 to TRBJ2-7; TRBD1 agrees with 9 junctional bases. The starting material was peripheral blood, obtained on day 0 of AZD1222 vaccination. This receptor has the CDR3 CASSSGQGVYEQYF. The DNA reads TGTGCCAGCAGCTCGGGACAGGGAGTTTACGAGCAGTACTTC.